The 5 T cell receptor beta chains below come from one sample, sequenced in a study of T cell changes during pregnancy in multiple sclerosis. Some clones are missing from TCRdb's copy, which holds only in-frame ones; the method was immunoSEQ multiplex PCR. The sample gives about 48,000 clones, roughly 88% of which show up once; less than 1.5% is in the top ten. The input for sequencing was CD4+ T cells from peripheral blood mononuclear cells, taken in the second trimester of pregnancy. These receptors originate from a female donor with multiple sclerosis, enrolled in a pregnancy study.

This chain connects TRBV5-1 to TRBJ2-7, with D perhaps matching TRBD1 (6 bases). The CDR3 length is 14 residues. Germline loops: CDR1 SGHRS, CDR2 YFSETQ. Between the trimmed V and J ends, which lost 2 bases and 4 bases, there was a span of 13 bases. The CDR3 coding sequence is TGCGCCAGCAGCTTTGACAGGTTAGCTTACGAGCAGTACTTC. This gives the protein CASSFDRLAYEQYF. Using reference TRBV5-1 and TRBJ2-7 for the parts outside the CDR3, the full variable domain is KAGVTQTPRYLIKTRGQQVTLSCSPISGHRSVSWYQQTPGQGLQFLFEYFSETQRNKGNFPGRFSGRQFSNSRSEMNVSTLELGDSALYLCASSFDRLAYEQYFGPGTRLTVT.

V and J are TRBV12-5 and TRBJ1-3; 11 nucleotides align to TRBD1. V was clipped by 0 bases and J by 0 bases; unmatched bases: 7. The CDR3 spans 19 residues. Germline V gene sequence: CDR1 LGHNT, CDR2 FRNRAP. CDR3 amino acids: CASGLVRGTGGFSGNTIYF. The CDR3 DNA is TGTGCTAGTGGTTTGGTACGGGGGACAGGGGGTTTCTCTGGAAACACCATATATTTT.

This clone was seen a single time. The CDR3 region is CASSESQGWQPQHF. Here the CDR3 DNA reads TGTGCCAGCAGTGAGAGCCAGGGATGGCAGCCCCAGCATTTT. The genes are TRBV2 and TRBJ1-5; tentatively, D is TRBD1 (5 bases). The V end lost 3 bases, the J end lost 7 bases, and 13 bases lay between the germline ends. The CDR3 length is 14 residues. CDR1 is SNHLY, CDR2 FYNNEI, per germline.

The rearrangement uses TRBV19 and TRBJ2-1; a possible D gene is TRBD1 (5 bases). CDR1 LNHDA and CDR2 SQIVND come from the germline V gene (reference sequence). V lost 4 bases and J 9 bases, leaving 22 bases between the germline ends. The CDR3 is 16 amino acids. Here the CDR3 DNA reads TGTGCCAGTAGTACCGACCCCCAGCGAAGGGGTAGTGAGCAGTTCTTC. Translated, it gives CASSTDPQRRGSEQFF.

V usage is TRBV4-1 and J usage is TRBJ1-5; D is possibly TRBD1 (6 bases). This CDR3 contains 15 residues. Germline CDR1 is MGHRA and CDR2 is YSYEKL. V lost 1 base and J 6 bases, leaving 13 bases between the germline ends. The CDR3: CASSQVSRGTQPQHF. The CDR3 DNA follows: TGCGCCAGCAGCCAAGTATCAAGGGGGACTCAGCCCCAGCATTTT.